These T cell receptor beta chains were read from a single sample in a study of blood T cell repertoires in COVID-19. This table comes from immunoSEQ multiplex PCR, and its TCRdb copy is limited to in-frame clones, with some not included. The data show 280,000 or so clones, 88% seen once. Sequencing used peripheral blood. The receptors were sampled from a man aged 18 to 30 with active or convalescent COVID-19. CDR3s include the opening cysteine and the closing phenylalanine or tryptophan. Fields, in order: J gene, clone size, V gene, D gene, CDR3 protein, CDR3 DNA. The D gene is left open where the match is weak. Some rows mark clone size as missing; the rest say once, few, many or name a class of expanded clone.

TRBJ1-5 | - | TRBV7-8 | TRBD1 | CASSDLGTGWEEPQHF | TGTGCCAGCAGCGACCTTGGGACAGGGTGGGAGGAGCCCCAGCATTTT
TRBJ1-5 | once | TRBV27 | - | CASGSGSSQPQHF | TGTGCCAGCGGGTCGGGGTCATCGCAGCCCCAGCATTTT
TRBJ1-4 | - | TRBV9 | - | CASSVEGLLNEKLFF | TGTGCCAGCAGCGTAGAGGGGCTTCTTAATGAAAAACTGTTTTTT
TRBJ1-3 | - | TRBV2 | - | CASLRGGNTIYF | TGTGCCAGCCTCCGGGGAGGAAACACCATATATTTT
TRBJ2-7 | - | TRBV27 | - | CASLKQGSYEQYF | TGTGCCAGCCTTAAACAGGGATCCTACGAGCAGTACTTC
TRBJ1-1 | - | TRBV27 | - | CASSLSRGGLSTEAFF | TGTGCCAGCAGTTTATCTCGGGGGGGGCTGAGCACTGAAGCTTTCTTT
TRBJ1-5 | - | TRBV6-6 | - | CASSYEIQPQHF | TGTGCCAGCAGTTATGAGATTCAGCCCCAGCATTTT
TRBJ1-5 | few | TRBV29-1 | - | CSATVSSNQPQHF | TGCAGCGCTACAGTGAGTAGCAATCAGCCCCAGCATTTT
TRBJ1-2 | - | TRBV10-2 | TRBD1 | CASSEGTDYYGYTF | TGCGCCAGCAGTGAGGGGACAGACTACTATGGCTACACCTTC
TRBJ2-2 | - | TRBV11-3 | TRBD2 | CASSKGLAGGQAGELFF | TGTGCCAGCAGCAAAGGACTAGCGGGGGGCCAGGCCGGGGAGCTGTTTTTT
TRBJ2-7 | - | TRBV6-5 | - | CASSYQGGYEQYF | TGTGCCAGCAGTTACCAGGGGGGATACGAGCAGTACTTC
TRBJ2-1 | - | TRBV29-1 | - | CSVVPKGGQFF | TGCAGCGTTGTACCCAAAGGAGGGCAGTTCTTC
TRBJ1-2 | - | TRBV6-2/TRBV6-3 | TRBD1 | CASSPDRERGYTF | TGTGCCAGCAGCCCCGACAGGGAGAGGGGCTACACCTTC
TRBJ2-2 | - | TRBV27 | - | CASRRGGTGELFF | TGTGCCAGCAGGCGGGGCGGCACCGGGGAGCTGTTTTTT
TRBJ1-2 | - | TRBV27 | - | CASSRSGGEGYGYTF | TGTGCCAGCAGTAGGAGCGGGGGCGAGGGGTATGGCTACACCTTC
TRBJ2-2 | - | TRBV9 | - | CASSVDRGGRDSFTGELFF | TGTGCCAGCAGCGTAGACCGGGGAGGAAGGGACTCCTTCACCGGGGAGCTGTTTTTT
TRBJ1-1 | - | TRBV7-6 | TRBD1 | CASSLSGQGRMNTEAFF | TGTGCCAGCAGCTTATCAGGACAGGGACGAATGAACACTGAAGCTTTCTTT
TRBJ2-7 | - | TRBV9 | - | CASSARAASPYEQYF | TGTGCCAGCAGCGCACGGGCAGCTAGCCCTTACGAGCAGTACTTC
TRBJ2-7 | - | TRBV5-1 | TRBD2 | CASSLEGSSGNSYEQYF | TGCGCCAGCAGCTTGGAGGGGTCTAGCGGAAACTCCTACGAGCAGTACTTC
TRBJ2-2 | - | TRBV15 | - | CATSRGGSGELFF | TGTGCCACCAGCAGAGGAGGATCCGGGGAGCTGTTTTTT
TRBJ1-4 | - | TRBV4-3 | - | CASSQGSSAGRGNEKLFF | TGCGCCAGCAGCCAAGGATCCTCCGCGGGGCGGGGTAATGAAAAACTGTTTTTT
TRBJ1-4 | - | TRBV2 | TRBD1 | CASSTRTGGPTNEKLFF | TGTGCCAGCAGTACCCGGACAGGGGGCCCGACTAATGAAAAACTGTTTTTT
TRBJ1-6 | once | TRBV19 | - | CASSDDAGTSSPGSPLHF | TGTGCCAGTAGCGACGATGCAGGGACTAGCTCTCCTGGTTCACCCCTCCACTTT
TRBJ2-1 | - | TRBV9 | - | CASSPKGGQVSNEQFF | TGTGCCAGCAGCCCAAAGGGGGGGCAGGTCTCCAATGAGCAGTTCTTC
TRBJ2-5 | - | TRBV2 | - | CASSESRVQETQYF | TGTGCCAGCAGTGAATCCAGGGTCCAAGAGACCCAGTACTTC
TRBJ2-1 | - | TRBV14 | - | CASRSQGWNEQFF | TGTGCCAGCAGGAGTCAGGGTTGGAATGAGCAGTTCTTC
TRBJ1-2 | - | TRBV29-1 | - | CSAYRAGSNYGYTF | TGCAGCGCCTACCGGGCGGGGAGTAACTATGGCTACACCTTC
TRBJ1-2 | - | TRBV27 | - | CASSSSTRNYGYTF | TGTGCCAGCAGTTCTAGTACCCGGAACTATGGCTACACCTTC
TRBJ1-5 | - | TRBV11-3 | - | CASSLGYSNQPQHF | TGTGCCAGCAGCTTAGGCTATAGCAATCAGCCCCAGCATTTT
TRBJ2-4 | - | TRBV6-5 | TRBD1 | CASRRGRGVKNIQYF | TGTGCCAGCAGGAGGGGGCGAGGAGTCAAAAACATTCAGTACTTC
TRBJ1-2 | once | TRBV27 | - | CASQDKGVGNYGYTF | TGTGCCAGCCAGGACAAAGGTGTAGGTAACTATGGCTACACCTTC
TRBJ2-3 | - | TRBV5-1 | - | CASSLMGGHADTQYF | TGCGCCAGCAGCTTGATGGGGGGGCATGCAGATACGCAGTATTTT
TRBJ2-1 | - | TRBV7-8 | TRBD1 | CASSFVGQGDNEQFF | TGTGCCAGCAGCTTTGTCGGACAGGGGGACAATGAGCAGTTCTTC
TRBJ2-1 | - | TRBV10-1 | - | CASSESSNNEQFF | TGCGCCAGCAGTGAGTCGAGCAACAATGAGCAGTTCTTC
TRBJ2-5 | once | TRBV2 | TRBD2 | CASTEFPSSLAGAQETQYF | TGTGCCAGCACCGAATTCCCCTCGTCACTAGCGGGGGCCCAAGAGACCCAGTACTTC
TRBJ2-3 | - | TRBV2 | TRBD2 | CASTPSPRTVIAGAHSTDTQYF | TGTGCCAGCACCCCATCTCCTAGGACGGTAATAGCGGGGGCGCATAGCACAGATACGCAGTATTTT
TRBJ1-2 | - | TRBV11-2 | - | CASSLDSGGGNGYTF | TGTGCCAGCAGCTTAGATTCGGGGGGAGGGAATGGCTACACCTTC
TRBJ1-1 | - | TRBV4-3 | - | CASSQAAWTEAFF | TGCGCCAGCAGCCAAGCCGCGTGGACTGAAGCTTTCTTT
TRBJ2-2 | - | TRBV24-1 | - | CATSDSGTSGAGELFF | TGTGCCACCAGTGATTCCGGGACATCGGGCGCCGGGGAGCTGTTTTTT
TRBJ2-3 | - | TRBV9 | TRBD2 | CASSVGAGGTDTQYF | TGTGCCAGCAGCGTAGGAGCGGGGGGCACAGATACGCAGTATTTT